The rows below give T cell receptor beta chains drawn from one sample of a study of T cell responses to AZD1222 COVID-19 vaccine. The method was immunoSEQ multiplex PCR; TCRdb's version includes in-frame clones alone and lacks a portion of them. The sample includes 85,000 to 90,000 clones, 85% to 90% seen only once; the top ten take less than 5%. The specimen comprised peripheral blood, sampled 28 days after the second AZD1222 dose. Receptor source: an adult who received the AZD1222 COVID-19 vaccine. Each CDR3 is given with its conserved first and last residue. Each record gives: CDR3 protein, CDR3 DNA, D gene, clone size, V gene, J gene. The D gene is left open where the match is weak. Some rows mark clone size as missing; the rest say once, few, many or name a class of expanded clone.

CASSLDRGSQETQYF,TGCGCCAGCAGCCTCGACAGGGGCTCCCAAGAGACCCAGTACTTC,TRBD1,NA,TRBV4-1,TRBJ2-5
CASSGGQWISNYGYTF,TGTGCCAGCAGTGGGGGACAGTGGATATCTAACTATGGCTACACCTTC,TRBD1,NA,TRBV6-1,TRBJ1-2
CASSQGSDSQPQHF,TGTGCCAGCAGCCAAGGGTCAGATTCGCAGCCCCAGCATTTT,NA,NA,TRBV3-1/TRBV3-2,TRBJ1-5
CASSATGTTNYGYTF,TGTGCCAGCAGCGCGACAGGGACTACTAACTATGGCTACACCTTC,TRBD1,once,TRBV6-5,TRBJ1-2
CASSAARARGSPLHF,TGTGCCAGCAGCGCGGCCAGGGCCCGTGGTTCACCCCTCCACTTT,NA,few,TRBV7-2,TRBJ1-6
CASGGRDRGLNEQFF,TGTGCCAGCGGGGGCCGGGACAGGGGGCTTAATGAGCAGTTCTTC,TRBD1,NA,TRBV5-4,TRBJ2-1
CASSPAGSRSSYNEQFF,TGTGCCAGCAGCCCCGCCGGAAGTAGGAGCTCCTACAATGAGCAGTTCTTC,NA,NA,TRBV7-8,TRBJ2-1
CASKAGQVAGELFF,TGTGCCAGCAAAGCGGGACAGGTGGCCGGGGAGCTGTTTTTT,NA,NA,TRBV19,TRBJ2-2
CASSPPSGQGTEAFF,TGTGCCAGCTCACCACCGTCAGGGCAGGGCACTGAAGCTTTCTTT,NA,NA,TRBV18,TRBJ1-1
CASSIGTGGAF,TGTGCCAGTAGTATCGGTACAGGCGGAGCCTTC,NA,NA,TRBV19,TRBJ1-2
CASSLNLLAGNEQFF,TGTGCCAGCAGCTTAAATCTACTAGCGGGAAATGAGCAGTTCTTC,TRBD2,NA,TRBV11-2,TRBJ2-1
CASSTTEVNSPLHF,TGTGCCAGCTCTACGACAGAAGTCAATTCACCCCTCCACTTT,NA,NA,TRBV18,TRBJ1-6
CASSPRGTVSNQPQHF,TGTGCCAGCTCACCACGCGGGACGGTTAGCAATCAGCCCCAGCATTTT,NA,NA,TRBV18,TRBJ1-5
CASRTGSYEQYF,TGTGCCAGCCGTACAGGGTCCTACGAGCAGTACTTC,NA,NA,TRBV6-5,TRBJ2-7
CAISDPDPSNQPQHF,TGTGCCATCAGTGACCCGGACCCTAGCAATCAGCCCCAGCATTTT,NA,once,TRBV10-3,TRBJ1-5
CASSLGWNEQFF,TGTGCCAGCAGCTTAGGTTGGAATGAGCAGTTCTTC,NA,NA,TRBV7-9,TRBJ2-1
CASSLRSSGNTIYF,TGTGCCAGCAGCTTACGAAGCTCTGGAAACACCATATATTTT,NA,NA,TRBV11-2,TRBJ1-3
CASSDYRDPRYGYTF,TGCGCCAGCAGTGACTACCGGGACCCCCGGTATGGCTACACCTTC,NA,NA,TRBV10-1,TRBJ1-2
CASSIGRYDYTF,TGTGCCAGCAGCATAGGAAGGTACGACTACACCTTC,NA,NA,TRBV9,TRBJ1-2
CASSSTSGRMAEKLFF,TGTGCCAGCAGCTCCACCTCAGGGAGAATGGCTGAAAAACTGTTTTTT,NA,NA,TRBV5-4,TRBJ1-4
CASSVDRGRTEAFF,TGTGCCAGCAGTGTAGACAGGGGGAGGACTGAAGCTTTCTTT,TRBD1,NA,TRBV2,TRBJ1-1
CASSPGTGLGTEAFF,TGTGCCAGCAGCCCTGGGACAGGGTTGGGGACTGAAGCTTTCTTT,TRBD1,NA,TRBV3-1/TRBV3-2,TRBJ1-1
CASSLEGPSGGYTF,TGTGCCAGCAGCTTAGAGGGCCCATCAGGGGGCTACACCTTC,NA,NA,TRBV7-9,TRBJ1-2
CASRRDRGRNTEAFF,TGTGCCAGCAGACGGGACAGGGGGCGGAACACTGAAGCTTTCTTT,TRBD1,NA,TRBV6-5,TRBJ1-1
CASSFTHTDTQYF,TGTGCCAGCAGCTTTACTCACACAGATACGCAGTATTTT,NA,NA,TRBV11-3,TRBJ2-3
CATSREGREGSPLHF,TGTGCCACCAGCAGAGAAGGCCGGGAAGGTTCACCCCTCCACTTT,NA,NA,TRBV15,TRBJ1-6
CASSQGQRGHEQYF,TGTGCCAGCAGCCAGGGACAGAGAGGACACGAGCAGTACTTC,TRBD1,NA,TRBV7-9,TRBJ2-7
CASSIERGLVEKLFF,TGTGCCAGTAGTATCGAGAGGGGGTTGGTCGAAAAACTGTTTTTT,NA,NA,TRBV19,TRBJ1-4
CASSKDRYTEAFF,TGCGCCAGCAGCAAGGACAGGTACACTGAAGCTTTCTTT,TRBD1,NA,TRBV5-1,TRBJ1-1
CASRNGQGAYTEAFF,TGTGCCAGCAGAAACGGACAGGGGGCGTACACTGAAGCTTTCTTT,TRBD1,once,TRBV6-6,TRBJ1-1
CASSLRGRTQETQYF,TGTGCCAGCAGCTTGAGGGGGCGAACCCAAGAGACCCAGTACTTC,TRBD1,NA,TRBV5-4,TRBJ2-5
CASSWGQGSRGEQYF,TGTGCCAGCAGCTGGGGACAGGGCTCCCGGGGCGAGCAGTACTTC,TRBD1,NA,TRBV5-6,TRBJ2-7
CASRTQGAHGETQYF,TGTGCCAGCAGGACACAGGGGGCGCATGGAGAGACCCAGTACTTC,TRBD1,NA,TRBV2,TRBJ2-5
CASSRDRDTEAFF,TGTGCCAGCAGTCGGGACAGGGACACTGAAGCTTTCTTT,TRBD1,NA,TRBV12-3/TRBV12-4,TRBJ1-1
CASSRDRQETQYF,TGTGCCAGCAGCAGGGACAGACAAGAGACCCAGTACTTC,TRBD1,once,TRBV7-6,TRBJ2-5